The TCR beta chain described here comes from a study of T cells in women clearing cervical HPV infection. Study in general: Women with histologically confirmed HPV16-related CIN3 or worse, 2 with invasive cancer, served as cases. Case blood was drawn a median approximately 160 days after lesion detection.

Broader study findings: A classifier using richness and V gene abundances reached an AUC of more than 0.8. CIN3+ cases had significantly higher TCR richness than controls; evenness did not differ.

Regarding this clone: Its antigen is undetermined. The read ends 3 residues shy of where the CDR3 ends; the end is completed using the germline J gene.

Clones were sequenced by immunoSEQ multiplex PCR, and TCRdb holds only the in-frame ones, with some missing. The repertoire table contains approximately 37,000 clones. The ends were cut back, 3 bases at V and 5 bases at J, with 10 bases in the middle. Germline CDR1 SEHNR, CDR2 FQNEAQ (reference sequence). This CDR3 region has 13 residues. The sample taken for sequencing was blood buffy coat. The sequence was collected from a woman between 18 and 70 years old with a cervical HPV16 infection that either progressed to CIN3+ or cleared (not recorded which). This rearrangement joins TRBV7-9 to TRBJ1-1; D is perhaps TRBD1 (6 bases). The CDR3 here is CASSFGQGTEAFF. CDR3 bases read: TGTGCCAGCAGCTTCGGGCAGGGGACTGAA.